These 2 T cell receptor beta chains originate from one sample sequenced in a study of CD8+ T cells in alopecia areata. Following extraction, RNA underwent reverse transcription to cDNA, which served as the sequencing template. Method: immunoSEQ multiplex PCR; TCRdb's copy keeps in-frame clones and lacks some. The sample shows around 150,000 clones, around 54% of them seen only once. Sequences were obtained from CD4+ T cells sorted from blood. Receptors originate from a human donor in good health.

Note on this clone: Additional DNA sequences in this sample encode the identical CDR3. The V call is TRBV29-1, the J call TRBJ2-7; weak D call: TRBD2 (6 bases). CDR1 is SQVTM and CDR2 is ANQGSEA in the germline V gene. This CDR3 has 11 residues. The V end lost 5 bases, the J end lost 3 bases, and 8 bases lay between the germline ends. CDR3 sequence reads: CSVRGNYEQYF. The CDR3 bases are TGCAGCGTTCGGGGGAACTACGAGCAGTACTTC.

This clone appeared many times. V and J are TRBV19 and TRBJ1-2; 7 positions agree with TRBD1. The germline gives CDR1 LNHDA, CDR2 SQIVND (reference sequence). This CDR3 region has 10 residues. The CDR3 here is CTGANYGYTF. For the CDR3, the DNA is TGTACAGGGGCGAACTATGGCTACACCTTC.